One and the same sample provided the 6 T cell receptor beta chains below, sequenced in a study of OX40 agonist ivuxolimab in advanced cancers. Generated by immunoSEQ multiplex PCR, the TCRdb table keeps only in-frame clones and is missing some. The sample has 55,000 to 70,000 clones; roughly 83% are singletons. Sequencing was performed on CD4+ or CD8+ T cells sorted from blood, taken in a trial of the OX40 agonist ivuxolimab. The receptors stem from an adult with an advanced solid tumor such as melanoma, head and neck, liver or kidney cancer.

The rearrangement links TRBV5-6 to TRBJ2-2; 11 bases agree with TRBD1. The germline V gene has CDR1 SGHDT and CDR2 YYEEEE. Trimming at V came to 4 bases and at J to 7 bases, leaving 6 bases not matched to a gene. The CDR3 runs 15 residues. In DNA, the CDR3 is TGTGCCAGCAGCCTGGACAGGGGGCTAGTCGGGGAGCTGTTTTTT. The encoded protein is CASSLDRGLVGELFF.

The chain joins TRBV7-9 to TRBJ2-7, with no clear D. Trimming stripped 5 bases from V and 2 bases from J, with 7 bases between. Germline V gene data show CDR1 as SEHNR and CDR2 as FQNEAQ (reference sequence). This CDR3 comprises 12 residues. For the CDR3, the DNA is TGTGCCAGCAGCCCACCGACCTACGAGCAGTACTTC. It specifies CASSPPTYEQYF.

CDR3 sequence: CASSAGAASSPLHF. The DNA for the CDR3 is TGTGCCAGCAGTGCCGGGGCCGCCAGTTCACCCCTCCACTTT. The chain combines TRBV6-1 with TRBJ1-6, with D possibly TRBD1 on 5 matching bases. This CDR3 region has 14 residues. CDR1 and CDR2 (germline): MNHNS, SASEGT. Trimming cost V 4 bases and J 9 bases, with 13 bases left between them.

The chain employs TRBV6-1 and TRBJ1-4; maybe TRBD1 (6 bases). V lost 6 bases and J lost 3, with 11 bases in between. The length of the CDR3 is 14 residues. Germline V gene lookup returns CDR1 MNHNS and CDR2 SASEGT. The CDR3 bases are TGTGCCAGCAGACGGACAGAACCTAATGAAAAACTGTTTTTT. Translated: CASRRTEPNEKLFF.

V is TRBV29-1 and J is TRBJ1-2, with D maybe TRBD1 (6 bases). V was shortened by 6 bases and J by 12 bases, with 17 bases between the two germline ends. The CDR3 spans 11 residues. Germline loops: CDR1 SQVTM, CDR2 ANQGSEA. CDR3 residues: CSVGGPELHTF. CDR3 in DNA: TGCAGCGTGGGGGGCCCTGAGCTTCACACCTTC.

V and J are TRBV28 and TRBJ1-5; TRBD1 matches 9 bases. J was trimmed by 4 bases and V by 8 bases; bases with no gene match: 6. The CDR3 runs 14 residues. CDR1 MDHEN and CDR2 SYDVKM come from the germline V gene. This CDR3 reads CASDRGFSNQPQHF. CDR3 in DNA: TGTGCCAGCGACAGGGGGTTTTCTAATCAGCCCCAGCATTTT.